Given below is one T cell receptor beta chain in context. The data are from a study of blood T cell repertoires in COVID-19. CDR3 length: 12 residues. Per the germline V gene, CDR1 is MNHEY and CDR2 is SVGAGI. V was pared by 6 bases and J by 10 bases, with 5 bases of the junction left unmatched. Data came from immunoSEQ multiplex PCR; TCRdb stores just in-frame clones and leaves some out. The sample includes more than 65,000 clones, roughly 87% seen only once; the top ten take under 7%. The chain combines TRBV6-5 with TRBJ2-1; 8 nucleotides agree with TRBD1. This receptor was identified in a man aged 50 to 60 with active COVID-19. Sequenced material: peripheral blood. As DNA, the CDR3 is TGTGCCAGCAGGTTCCGGGACAGGGAGCAGTTCTTC. This encodes CASRFRDREQFF.